The rows below give T cell receptor beta chains drawn from one sample of a study of regulatory T cells in long-lasting Graves disease. A single record per CDR3 protein comes from TCRdb applying MiXCR to the multiplex PCR reads. The data show about half a million distinct CDR3 sequences, under 25% seen once. The material sequenced was peripheral blood mononuclear cells (PBMCs), taken when the disease was refractory, from a patient treated with antithyroid drugs. The receptors were gathered from a female donor with Graves disease. Both conserved end residues are part of each CDR3. Fields, in order: CDR3 DNA, CDR3 protein, V gene, D gene, clone size, J gene. D genes are given only for firm matches. The size entry is marked missing in some rows and otherwise reads once, few, many or a size class.

cdr3_nt: TGCAGTGCTAGGGGGGGACTGGGGAACACTGAAGCTTTCTTT; cdr3_aa: CSARGGLGNTEAFF; v_call: TRBV20-1; d_call: -; clone_size: many; j_call: TRBJ1-1
cdr3_nt: TGTGCCAGCAGTCCCGGGGGCGACCAGCCCCAGCATTTT; cdr3_aa: CASSPGGDQPQHF; v_call: TRBV28; d_call: -; clone_size: many; j_call: TRBJ1-5
cdr3_nt: TGTGCCAGTAGTATAGCCGCTAGCAATCAGCCCCAGCATTTT; cdr3_aa: CASSIAASNQPQHF; v_call: TRBV19; d_call: -; clone_size: -; j_call: TRBJ1-5
cdr3_nt: TGCAGCGGGGACAGGGGGCCGAACACTGAAGCTTTCTTT; cdr3_aa: CSGDRGPNTEAFF; v_call: TRBV29-1; d_call: TRBD1; clone_size: few; j_call: TRBJ1-1
cdr3_nt: TGTGCCACCGACCCGAGCGGGAGACAAGAGACCCAGTACTTC; cdr3_aa: CATDPSGRQETQYF; v_call: TRBV10-3; d_call: TRBD2; clone_size: -; j_call: TRBJ2-5
cdr3_nt: TGCAGCGTACTGACAGTTCAAGAGACCCAGTACTTC; cdr3_aa: CSVLTVQETQYF; v_call: TRBV29-1; d_call: -; clone_size: few; j_call: TRBJ2-5
cdr3_nt: TGTGCCAGTAAGTGGGCTTCCAATCAGCCCCAGCATTTT; cdr3_aa: CASKWASNQPQHF; v_call: TRBV19; d_call: -; clone_size: few; j_call: TRBJ1-5
cdr3_nt: TGTGCCAGTAGTGAACTTGACAGGGGTGGCTACGAGCAGTACTTC; cdr3_aa: CASSELDRGGYEQYF; v_call: TRBV19; d_call: TRBD1; clone_size: -; j_call: TRBJ2-7
cdr3_nt: TGTGCCACCCGCGGACAGTTGGTGGTGACCCAGTACTTC; cdr3_aa: CATRGQLVVTQYF; v_call: TRBV10-3; d_call: -; clone_size: many; j_call: TRBJ2-5
cdr3_nt: TGCAGCGTGGAGAAAACGAGTGCCGGGGAGCTGTTTTTT; cdr3_aa: CSVEKTSAGELFF; v_call: TRBV29-1; d_call: -; clone_size: many; j_call: TRBJ2-2
cdr3_nt: TGTGCCTGGAGGAAACAGGCGAACACTGAAGCTTTCTTT; cdr3_aa: CAWRKQANTEAFF; v_call: TRBV30; d_call: -; clone_size: -; j_call: TRBJ1-1
cdr3_nt: TGTGCCAGCAGTTACTCCTCTCCCCGACCGGGGACAGGGTACGAGCAGTACTTC; cdr3_aa: CASSYSSPRPGTGYEQYF; v_call: TRBV6-2/TRBV6-3; d_call: TRBD1; clone_size: few; j_call: TRBJ2-7
cdr3_nt: TGTGCCAGCAGCTTCGGGGCGCGGGCTGAAGCTTTCTTT; cdr3_aa: CASSFGARAEAFF; v_call: TRBV7-2; d_call: -; clone_size: many; j_call: TRBJ1-1
cdr3_nt: TGTGCCAGCAGGGGAGGGGTCTTGGATGAAAAACTGTTTTTT; cdr3_aa: CASRGGVLDEKLFF; v_call: TRBV28; d_call: -; clone_size: many; j_call: TRBJ1-4
cdr3_nt: TGCAGCCCCTCCGATCTGAGTTCCTACGAGCAGTACTTC; cdr3_aa: CSPSDLSSYEQYF; v_call: TRBV20-1; d_call: -; clone_size: many; j_call: TRBJ2-7
cdr3_nt: TGTGCCCACATTACCAACACCGGGGAGCTGTTTTTT; cdr3_aa: CAHITNTGELFF; v_call: TRBV30; d_call: -; clone_size: -; j_call: TRBJ2-2
cdr3_nt: TGTGCCAGCAGCTTAGACGGGGTCACCACAGATACGCAGTATTTT; cdr3_aa: CASSLDGVTTDTQYF; v_call: TRBV7-2; d_call: -; clone_size: once; j_call: TRBJ2-3
cdr3_nt: TGTGCCAGCAGGGGCCAAGGGTCCACAGATACGCAGTATTTT; cdr3_aa: CASRGQGSTDTQYF; v_call: TRBV6-1; d_call: -; clone_size: -; j_call: TRBJ2-3
cdr3_nt: TGTGCCAGCAGTTTATACCTGGGACTAGCGGGGGGCCGAACCTACGAGCAGTACTTC; cdr3_aa: CASSLYLGLAGGRTYEQYF; v_call: TRBV28; d_call: TRBD2; clone_size: -; j_call: TRBJ2-7